This record looks at one T cell receptor (beta chain) sequence and its context. This sample is drawn from a study of blood T cells in healthy people across ages. Germline CDR1 SGDLS, CDR2 YYNGEE. There are 15 residues in the CDR3. Trimming cost V 0 bases and J 1 base, with 7 bases left between them. The use of a sample-barcoded 5' primer and a J-beta primer mix characterized a second PCR of about 7 to 12 cycles. TCRdb reprocessed the 5' RACE reads with MiXCR, giving one entry per CDR3 protein. The data hold under 950,000 distinct CDR3 sequences, with 22% observed a single time. This sequence originates from a man between 70 and 80 years old in good health. The sample consisted of blood. The rearrangement uses TRBV9 and TRBJ2-2, with D tentatively TRBD1 (5 bases). DNA of the CDR3: TGTGCCAGCAGCGTAGACAGGTTGAACACCGGGGAGCTGTTTTTT. Protein: CASSVDRLNTGELFF.